These 28 T cell receptor beta chains originate from one sample sequenced in a study of blood T cells in healthy people across ages. A second PCR, run for roughly 7 to 11 cycles, used a sample-barcoded 5' primer plus a J-beta primer mix. TCRdb ran MiXCR on the 5' RACE reads and lists one entry per CDR3 protein. The table shows 590,000 or so distinct CDR3 sequences, with about 28% occurring only once. The sequenced sample consisted of blood. These receptors all stem from a woman aged 80 or older in good health.

This clonotype was picked up many times. This chain links TRBV5-5 with TRBJ2-3, with 7 bases fitting TRBD1. Germline loops: CDR1 SGHKS, CDR2 YYEKEE (reference sequence). Trimming cost V 1 base and J 4 bases; bases outside gene matches: 12. There are 17 residues in the CDR3. In DNA form, the CDR3 reads TGTGCCAGCAGCTTGTTCGACAGGGAAGGTTCACCAGATACGCAGTATTTT. This translates into CASSLFDREGSPDTQYF.

This clonotype was found many times. The chain couples TRBV7-2 to TRBJ2-5; D might be TRBD1 or TRBD2, each matching 5 bases. The J call may be mistaken, given a closer DNA end match to TRBJ2-7. The CDR3 is made up of 12 amino acids. CDR1 is SGHTA, CDR2 FQGNSA, per germline. CDR3 residues: CASSSSGTEQYF. In nucleotides, the CDR3 is TGTGCCAGCAGCTCGTCAGGGACCGAGCAGTACTTC.

This clonotype was seen ten or more times. The CDR3 here is CSARIRGFSVSSGANVLTF. DNA of the CDR3: TGCAGTGCGCGGATCCGGGGCTTTTCGGTTTCGTCTGGGGCCAACGTCCTGACTTTC. The J gene is TRBJ2-6, the V gene TRBV20-1; the D gene could be TRBD1 or TRBD2 (5 bases each). The CDR3 has 19 residues. V was shortened by 6 bases and J by 1 base, with 25 bases between the two germline ends. The germline V gene has CDR1 DFQATT and CDR2 SNEGSKA (reference sequence).

The chain links TRBV15 to TRBJ2-2, with D uncertain. The ends were cut back, 0 bases at V and 3 bases at J, with 20 bases in the middle. The germline V gene encodes CDR1 LNHNV and CDR2 YYDKDF (reference sequence). There are 19 residues in the CDR3. CDR3 region: CATSRDRSPSPTDTGELFF. The CDR3 bases are TGTGCCACCAGCAGAGATAGGTCACCCAGCCCTACGGACACCGGGGAGCTGTTTTTT.

This clonotype was seen many times. This chain joins TRBV27 and TRBJ1-2; D might be TRBD1 (5 bases). This CDR3 region has 12 residues. The ends were cut back, 8 bases at V and 5 bases at J, with 12 bases in the middle. CDR1 is MNHEY, CDR2 SMNVEV, per germline (reference sequence). This chain's CDR3 is CASGEGTYGYTF. The CDR3 nucleotides are TGTGCCAGCGGGGAGGGGACGTATGGCTACACCTTC.

V usage is TRBV19 and J usage is TRBJ1-2; no definite D call. Germline values: CDR1 LNHDA, CDR2 SQIVND (reference sequence). CDR3 size: 12 residues. With 1 base removed from V and 7 bases from J, the gap between germline ends came to 7 bases. The DNA of the CDR3 is TGTGCCAGTAGTATAGTGGGATTTGGCTACACCTTC. Translation: CASSIVGFGYTF.

The chain employs TRBV30 and TRBJ1-5, with D uncertain. Germline V gives CDR1 GTSNPN, CDR2 SVGIG (reference sequence). This CDR3 is built from 13 residues. V was pared by 6 bases and J by 5 bases, with 14 bases between. The CDR3: CACVTGNDQPQHF. CDR3 in DNA: TGTGCCTGTGTGACTGGAAATGATCAGCCCCAGCATTTT.

This clonotype was counted a single time. A much larger clone sits a single nucleotide away, making a read error possible. V and J are TRBV5-5 and TRBJ1-6; D not resolved. The CDR3 consists of 14 residues. Germline CDR1 is SGHKS and CDR2 is YYEKEE (reference sequence). The DNA of the CDR3 is TGTGCCCGCAGCCGGGCAGAGGTTTATTCACCCCTCCACTTT. This codes for CARSRAEVYSPLHF.

This clonotype was detected only a few times. J is TRBJ2-1 and V is TRBV5-5; 7 positions match TRBD2. The J call may not be correct, given that the DNA end is closer to TRBJ2-7. The CDR3 length is 15 residues. The germline gives CDR1 SGHKS, CDR2 YYEKEE (reference sequence). DNA of the CDR3: TGTGCCAGCAGCCCAAGGCGGGGGAACAACAATGAGCAGTACTTC. As protein: CASSPRRGNNNEQYF.

This clonotype was observed at least ten times. The chain links TRBV30 to TRBJ2-1; D uncertain. CDR1 is GTSNPN and CDR2 is SVGIG in the germline V gene (reference sequence). This CDR3 is built from 10 residues. V lost 7 bases and J 10 bases, leaving 11 bases between the germline ends. The CDR3 coding sequence is TGTGCCTCCGGGTTTAGGGAGCAGTTCTTC. Its protein is CASGFREQFF.

In its sample, this clonotype was seen a few times. A much larger clone is a single base away; this may be a read error. The chain combines TRBV28 with TRBJ2-5; D not resolved. Near its end, the DNA agrees better with TRBJ2-7, so the J call may be wrong. The germline gives CDR1 MDHEN, CDR2 SYDVKM. This CDR3 is 14 amino acids long. The CDR3 bases are TGTGCCAGCAGGTTAGTAGGGTTATTCCACGAGCAGTACTTC. Its protein product is CASRLVGLFHEQYF.

The table lists this clonotype with many counts. The genes are TRBV18 and TRBJ2-1; TRBD2 matches 9 bases. V was clipped by 3 bases and J by 5 bases; unmatched bases: 5. The CDR3 sequence is 15 residues long. Looked up from germline, CDR1 is KGHSH and CDR2 is LQKENI. The CDR3, as DNA: TGTGCCAGCTCACCCTCCAGCGGGGGGCACAATGAGCAGTTCTTC. Encoded protein: CASSPSSGGHNEQFF.

This clonotype was recorded at least ten times. The rearrangement links TRBV3-1 to TRBJ1-6, with 7 bases matching TRBD1. Germline assignment: CDR1 LGHDT and CDR2 YNNKEL (reference sequence). The junction had 6 bases not matched to a gene; V was cut back by 4 bases and J by 9 bases. The CDR3 extends over 14 amino acids. The CDR3 DNA is TGTGCCAGCAGCCTCCGGGACAGTTCTTCACCCCTCCACTTT. It translates to CASSLRDSSSPLHF.

This clonotype was counted ten times or more. CDR3 in amino acids: CASSLLRWGETQYF. Written as DNA, the CDR3 is TGTGCCAGCAGTTTACTACGGTGGGGGGAGACCCAGTACTTC. This chain uses TRBV12-3 or TRBV12-4 with TRBJ2-5; D may correspond to TRBD1 or TRBD2 (5 bases each). CDR3 length equals 14 residues. V was cut by 2 bases and J by 5 bases, with 12 bases left in between.

This clonotype was seen more than once but under ten times. A read error is possible here, since a much larger clone lies one base away. The CDR3 spells CASGRSGTSYGYTF. DNA for the CDR3: TGTGCCAGCGGGCGATCCGGGACAAGCTATGGCTACACCTTC. V is TRBV7-2 and J is TRBJ1-2; TRBD1 is a possible D gene (6 bases). V was cut by 8 bases and J by 4 bases, with 17 bases left in between. Germline assignment: CDR1 SGHTA and CDR2 FQGNSA. The CDR3 runs 14 residues.

In its sample, this clonotype was seen many times. The chain has TRBV12-3 or TRBV12-4 and TRBJ2-7, with 15 nucleotides matching TRBD2. V was pared by 6 bases and J by 5 bases, with 11 bases of the junction left unmatched. This CDR3 region has 17 residues. The CDR3 here is CASSELGRTSGGDEQYF. The CDR3 region has the DNA TGTGCCAGCAGCGAACTGGGGCGGACTAGCGGGGGGGACGAGCAGTACTTC.

This sequence joins TRBV6-6 and TRBJ2-3; D gene ambiguous. Trimming removed 0 bases at V and 1 base at J, with 8 bases between. In germline, CDR1 is MNHNY, CDR2 SVGAGI (reference sequence). The CDR3 sequence is 15 residues long. CDR3 bases: TGTGCCAGCAGTTACTCGAGGTCGGGCACAGATACGCAGTATTTT. Amino acid sequence: CASSYSRSGTDTQYF.

This clonotype was detected ten times or more. The V gene is TRBV10-2, the J gene TRBJ2-1; 8 bases map to TRBD2. Germline V gene sequence: CDR1 WSHSY, CDR2 SAAADI. V lost 3 bases, J lost 3 bases, and 4 bases stayed unmatched. This CDR3 has 15 amino acids. The CDR3 here is CASSDSGAFYNEQFF. Written as DNA, the CDR3 is TGCGCCAGCAGTGATAGCGGGGCTTTCTACAATGAGCAGTTCTTC.

This clonotype was counted ten times or more. This chain links TRBV7-2 with TRBJ2-5, with 7 bases fitting TRBD2. CDR1 is SGHTA and CDR2 is FQGNSA in the germline V gene. Trimming took 2 bases from V and 4 from J; bases not matched to a gene: 7. The CDR3 totals 15 residues. CDR3 loop: CASSLIRGVLETQYF. The CDR3 DNA reads TGTGCCAGCAGCTTAATTCGGGGGGTTCTAGAGACCCAGTACTTC. Full variable domain (rest looked up from reference TRBV7-2 and TRBJ2-5): GAGVSQSPSNKVTEKGKDVELRCDPISGHTALYWYRQSLGQGLEFLIYFQGNSAPDKSGLPSDRFSAERTGGSVSTLTIQRTQQEDSAVYLCASSLIRGVLETQYFGPGTRLLVL.

The chain combines TRBV6-5 with TRBJ2-5; 9 nucleotides line up with TRBD1. In germline, CDR1 is MNHEY, CDR2 SVGAGI. This CDR3 is 16 amino acids long. J was trimmed by 2 bases and V by 5 bases; bases with no gene match: 9. CDR3 in DNA: TGTGCCAGCAGTAGATCGGACAGGGGCCTTCAAGAGACCCAGTACTTC. It specifies CASSRSDRGLQETQYF.

In this sample, this clonotype turned up many times. This chain joins TRBV20-1 and TRBJ2-7; 7 nucleotides match TRBD1. The J segment lost 2 bases and the V segment lost 0 bases, leaving 7 bases of the junction unmatched. The CDR3 sequence is 15 residues long. Germline CDR1 reads DFQATT; CDR2 reads SNEGSKA (reference sequence). The CDR3 region is CSARDPGTVAYEQYF. The CDR3 DNA reads as TGCAGTGCTAGAGATCCGGGGACAGTCGCCTACGAGCAGTACTTC.

The J gene is TRBJ2-2, the V gene TRBV20-1; perhaps TRBD1 as D (5 bases). Germline-derived CDR1 and CDR2 are DFQATT and SNEGSKA (reference sequence). The V and J ends lost 1 base and 2 bases respectively, with 11 bases between them. The CDR3 loop spans 15 amino acids. CDR3 bases: TGCAGTGCTAGAGTAGGGGCTATAAACACCGGGGAGCTGTTTTTT. Translated: CSARVGAINTGELFF.

The chain couples TRBV7-9 to TRBJ2-2, with 7 bases lining up with TRBD1. CDR3 length: 14 residues. V lost 5 bases and J lost 5; bases outside the gene matches: 5. Germline V gene lookup returns CDR1 SEHNR and CDR2 FQNEAQ (reference sequence). The CDR3 protein is CASSPDRRTGELFF. As DNA, the CDR3 is TGTGCCAGCAGCCCGGACAGGAGAACCGGGGAGCTGTTTTTT.

This clonotype was detected ten times or more. The chain combines TRBV29-1 with TRBJ2-5, with D maybe TRBD2 (5 bases). V was cut by 5 bases and J by 4 bases, with 8 bases left in between. The germline CDR1 and CDR2 sequences are SQVTM and ANQGSEA. The CDR3 loop spans 11 amino acids. CDR3 residues: CSVMAGETQYF. CDR3 bases: TGCAGCGTTATGGCGGGAGAGACCCAGTACTTC.

This clonotype was recorded many times. This sequence joins TRBV7-3 and TRBJ1-4; perhaps TRBD1 as D (6 bases). Looked up from germline, CDR1 is SGHTA and CDR2 is FQGTGA. With 4 bases removed from V and 3 bases from J, the gap between germline ends came to 12 bases. The CDR3 covers 15 residues. This CDR3 is CASSSQGRSNEKLFF. The DNA of the CDR3 is TGTGCCAGCAGCTCACAGGGTCGGTCTAATGAAAAACTGTTTTTT.

This clonotype was observed many times. The V gene is TRBV4-2, the J gene TRBJ1-2; no clear D gene. V shed 0 bases and J shed 2 bases, with 13 bases lying between them. The CDR3 consists of 16 residues. CDR1 and CDR2 from the germline V gene are LGHNA and YNFKEQ. The CDR3 loop reads CASSQEGRGVNYGYTF. DNA for the CDR3: TGTGCCAGCAGCCAAGAAGGGCGAGGCGTGAACTATGGCTACACCTTC.

CDR3 region: CSARGPLPGQYGYTF. The CDR3, as DNA: TGCAGTGCTAGAGGACCCCTCCCGGGACAGTATGGCTACACCTTC. The rearrangement links TRBV20-1 to TRBJ1-2, with TRBD1 matching 7 bases. The CDR3 totals 15 residues. In germline, CDR1 is DFQATT, CDR2 SNEGSKA (reference sequence). The V segment lost 1 base and the J segment 5 bases; nucleotides outside the gene matches: 10.

This clonotype was observed many times. This sequence joins TRBV7-2 and TRBJ1-1; no definite D call. V shed 1 base and J shed 2 bases, with 11 bases lying between them. CDR1 and CDR2 from the germline V gene are SGHTA and FQGNSA. The CDR3 loop spans 15 amino acids. This CDR3 reads CASSLDVQPNTEAFF. DNA of the CDR3: TGTGCCAGCAGCTTAGACGTGCAGCCAAACACTGAAGCTTTCTTT.